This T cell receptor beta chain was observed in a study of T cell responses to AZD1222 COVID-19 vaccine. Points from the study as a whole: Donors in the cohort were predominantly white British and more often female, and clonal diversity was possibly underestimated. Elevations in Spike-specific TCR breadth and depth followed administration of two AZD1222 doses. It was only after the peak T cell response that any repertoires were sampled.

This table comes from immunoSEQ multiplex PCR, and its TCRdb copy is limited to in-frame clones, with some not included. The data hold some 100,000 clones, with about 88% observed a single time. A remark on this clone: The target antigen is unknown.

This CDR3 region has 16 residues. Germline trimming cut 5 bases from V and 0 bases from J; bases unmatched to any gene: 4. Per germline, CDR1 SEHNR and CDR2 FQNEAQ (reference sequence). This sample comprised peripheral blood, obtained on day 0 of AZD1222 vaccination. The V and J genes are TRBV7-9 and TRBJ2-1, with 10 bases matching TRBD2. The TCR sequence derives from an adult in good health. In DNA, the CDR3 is TGTGCCAGCAGCCTAGGACTAGCGGACTCCTACAATGAGCAGTTCTTC. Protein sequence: CASSLGLADSYNEQFF.